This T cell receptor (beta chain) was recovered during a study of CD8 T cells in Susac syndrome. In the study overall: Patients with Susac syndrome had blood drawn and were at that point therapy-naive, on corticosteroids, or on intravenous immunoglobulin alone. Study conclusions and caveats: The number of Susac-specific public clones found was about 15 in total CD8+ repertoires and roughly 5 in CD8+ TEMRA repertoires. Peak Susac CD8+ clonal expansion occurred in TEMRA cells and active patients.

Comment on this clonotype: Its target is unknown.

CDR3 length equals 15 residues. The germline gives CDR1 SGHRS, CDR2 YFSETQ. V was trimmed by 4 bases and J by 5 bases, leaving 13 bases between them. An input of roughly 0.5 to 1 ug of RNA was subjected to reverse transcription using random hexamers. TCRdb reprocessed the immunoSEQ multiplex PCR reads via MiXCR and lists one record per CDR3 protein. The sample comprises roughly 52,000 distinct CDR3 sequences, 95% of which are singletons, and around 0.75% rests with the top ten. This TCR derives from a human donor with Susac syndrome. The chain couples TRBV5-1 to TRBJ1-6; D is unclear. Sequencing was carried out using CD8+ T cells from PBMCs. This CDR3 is CASSEDLRDNSPLHF. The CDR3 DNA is TGCGCCAGCAGCGAGGACTTGAGGGATAATTCACCCCTCCACTTT. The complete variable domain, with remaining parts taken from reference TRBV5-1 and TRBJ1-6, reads KAGVTQTPRYLIKTRGQQVTLSCSPISGHRSVSWYQQTPGQGLQFLFEYFSETQRNKGNFPGRFSGRQFSNSRSEMNVSTLELGDSALYLCASSEDLRDNSPLHFGNGTRLTVT.